Listed below are T cell receptor beta chains from one sample, sequenced in a study of blood T cell repertoires in COVID-19. This table comes from immunoSEQ multiplex PCR, and its TCRdb copy is limited to in-frame clones, with some not included. The sample has 150,000 to 200,000 clones; around 85% are singletons. Sample: peripheral blood. Source of these receptors: a woman over 75 with acute or convalescent COVID-19. The CDR3 runs from the conserved cysteine through the conserved F or W. D genes are given only for firm matches. Only some rows state a clone size, as once, few, many or a class for expanded clones.

V gene	J gene	D gene	clone size	CDR3 protein	CDR3 DNA
TRBV9	TRBJ1-1	-	-	CASSVGDYTNTEAFF	TGTGCCAGCAGCGTAGGAGACTACACGAACACTGAAGCTTTCTTT
TRBV27	TRBJ2-2	-	-	CASRKTGGELFF	TGTGCCAGCAGAAAGACGGGGGGGGAGCTGTTTTTT
TRBV5-1	TRBJ2-5	-	-	CASSGSQETQYF	TGCGCCAGTTCAGGGTCCCAAGAGACCCAGTACTTC
TRBV18	TRBJ1-1	-	-	CASSPLGALNTEAFF	TGTGCCAGCTCACCACTCGGAGCCCTGAACACTGAAGCTTTCTTT
TRBV6-5	TRBJ1-5	TRBD1	-	CASSYRGTGLQPQHF	TGTGCCAGCAGTTACCGCGGGACAGGGCTTCAGCCCCAGCATTTT
TRBV6-6	TRBJ2-7	TRBD2	-	CASSYGGSGKGYEQYF	TGTGCCAGCAGTTACGGGGGTAGCGGGAAGGGCTACGAGCAGTACTTC
TRBV6-5	TRBJ1-4	TRBD1	-	CASRIGTGSEKLFF	TGTGCCAGCAGGATAGGGACAGGGAGTGAAAAACTGTTTTTT
TRBV6-2/TRBV6-3	TRBJ1-1	TRBD1	-	CASSSVDRAAEAFF	TGTGCCAGCAGTTCTGTCGACAGGGCGGCTGAAGCTTTCTTT
TRBV5-6	TRBJ1-2	TRBD1	-	CASSPDRKGQTLNYGYTF	TGTGCCAGCAGCCCTGACCGAAAGGGACAGACGCTTAACTATGGCTACACCTTC
TRBV5-1	TRBJ2-1	TRBD2	-	CASRLTSYEQFF	TGCGCCAGCAGGCTGACTAGCTATGAGCAGTTCTTC
TRBV3-1/TRBV3-2	TRBJ2-5	-	once	CASSQEWRAGAQYF	TGTGCCAGCAGCCAAGAATGGCGGGCCGGGGCCCAGTACTTC
TRBV4-1	TRBJ1-4	TRBD1	-	CASSPQGWTNEKLFF	TGCGCCAGCAGCCCACAGGGGTGGACTAATGAAAAACTGTTTTTT
TRBV10-3	TRBJ1-1	-	-	CAISASLDLAEAFF	TGTGCCATCAGTGCGTCCCTAGATCTGGCTGAAGCTTTCTTT
TRBV18	TRBJ1-1	-	-	CASSRPGGTEAFF	TGTGCCAGCTCACGGCCGGGTGGAACTGAAGCTTTCTTT
TRBV11-2	TRBJ2-1	-	-	CASSPLRGTYNEQFF	TGTGCCAGCAGCCCTCTGAGGGGGACCTACAATGAGCAGTTCTTC
TRBV30	TRBJ2-7	TRBD1	-	CAWTGDRAYEQYF	TGTGCCTGGACTGGGGACAGGGCCTACGAGCAGTACTTC
TRBV19	TRBJ1-4	TRBD1	-	CASSLGQGALNEKLFF	TGTGCCAGTAGCCTCGGACAGGGGGCGCTTAATGAAAAACTGTTTTTT
TRBV5-4	TRBJ2-1	TRBD1	-	CASSLGQTGVINNEQFF	TGTGCCAGCAGCTTGGGGCAGACAGGGGTAATTAACAATGAGCAGTTCTTC
TRBV4-1	TRBJ1-5	TRBD1	-	CASSTTGGVGQPQHF	TGCGCCAGCAGCACGACAGGGGGTGTAGGACAGCCCCAGCATTTT
TRBV5-6	TRBJ1-5	-	-	CASSDSRGVGQPQHF	TGTGCCAGCAGCGACTCAAGGGGCGTTGGTCAGCCCCAGCATTTT
TRBV5-5	TRBJ2-2	-	-	CASSLYPGVTGELFF	TGTGCCAGCAGCTTGTATCCAGGGGTCACCGGGGAGCTGTTTTTT
TRBV9	TRBJ2-1	TRBD2	-	CASSVGTSGSPEQFF	TGTGCCAGCAGCGTAGGAACTAGCGGGAGTCCCGAGCAGTTCTTC
TRBV19	TRBJ2-3	-	-	CASSIRGTPQYF	TGTGCCAGTAGTATACGGGGTACTCCGCAGTATTTT
TRBV29-1	TRBJ1-6	TRBD1	once	CSVGQGNNSPLHF	TGCAGCGTTGGACAGGGGAATAATTCACCCCTCCACTTT
TRBV21-1	TRBJ1-1	-	-	CASSPRHRGGNTEAFF	TGTGCCAGCAGCCCTCGGCACAGGGGGGGAAACACTGAAGCTTTCTTT